This T cell receptor (beta chain) was obtained from a study of circulating CD8 cells and anti-PD-1 response in melanoma. Study-level results: Replicates were generally not done for experiments. Peptide assays on expanded sorted subsets replaced tumor-based reactivity testing. TIGIT repertoires were least diverse, DNEG repertoires most diverse.

Four subsets defined by PD-1 and/or TIGIT were sorted from live CD3+CD8+TCRalphabeta+ cells. This CDR3 region has 13 residues. The QIAseq Immune Repertoire TCR panel built the libraries from approximately 15 ng of total RNA. TCRdb redid the calling of the reads with MiXCR, one entry per CDR3 protein. The repertoire holds roughly 230 distinct CDR3 sequences, 9% seen once, with roughly 62% in the top ten. Remarks on this clonotype: Antigen: not known. This likely came from a read error, as a far larger clone is one base away.

The source is a human donor with melanoma. The sequenced sample was CD8+ T cells from PBMCs, obtained at baseline or after one month of anti-PD-1 therapy (not recorded which). V gene TRBV21-1 combines with J gene TRBJ2-7. TRBV21-1 is a pseudogene segment. CDR3 in amino acids: CASSTGNSYEQYF. The CDR3 DNA sequence: TGTGCCAGCAGCACAGGCAACTCCTACGAGCAGTACTTC.